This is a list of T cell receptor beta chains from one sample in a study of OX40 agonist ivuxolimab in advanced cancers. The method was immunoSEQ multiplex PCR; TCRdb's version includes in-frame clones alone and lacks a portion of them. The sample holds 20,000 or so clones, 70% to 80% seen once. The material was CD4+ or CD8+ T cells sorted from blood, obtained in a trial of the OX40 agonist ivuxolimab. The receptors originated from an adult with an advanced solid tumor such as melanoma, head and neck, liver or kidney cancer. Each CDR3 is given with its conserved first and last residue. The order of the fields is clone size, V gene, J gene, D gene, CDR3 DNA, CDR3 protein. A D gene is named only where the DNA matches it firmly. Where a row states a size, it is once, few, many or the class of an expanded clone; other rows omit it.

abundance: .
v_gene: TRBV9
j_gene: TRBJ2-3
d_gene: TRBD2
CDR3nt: TGTGCCAGCAGCCCACGGGCCCTACTAGCGGGGGGCCGCACAGATACGCAGTATTTT
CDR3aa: CASSPRALLAGGRTDTQYF

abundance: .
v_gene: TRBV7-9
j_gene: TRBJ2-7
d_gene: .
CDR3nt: TGTGCCAGCAGCTTAGCGGACAACTCCTACGAGCAGTACTTC
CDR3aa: CASSLADNSYEQYF

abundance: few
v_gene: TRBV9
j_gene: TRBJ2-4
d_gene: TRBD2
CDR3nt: TGTGCCAGCAGCTCCGGGGGGGCACCCGGGAACATTCAGTACTTC
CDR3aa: CASSSGGAPGNIQYF

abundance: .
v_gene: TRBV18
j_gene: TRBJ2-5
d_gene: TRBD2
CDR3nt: TGTGCCAGCTCACCACTCGAGGCGAGGGAGGGGTGGCAAGAGACCCAGTACTTC
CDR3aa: CASSPLEAREGWQETQYF

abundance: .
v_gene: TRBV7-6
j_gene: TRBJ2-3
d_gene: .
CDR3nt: TGTGCCAGCAGCTCTGTCGGAGATACGCAGTATTTT
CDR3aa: CASSSVGDTQYF

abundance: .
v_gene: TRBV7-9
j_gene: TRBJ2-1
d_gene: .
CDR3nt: TGTGCCAGCAGCTTGGTCGTGGCAGTGGGGGGCAATGAGCAGTTCTTC
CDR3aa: CASSLVVAVGGNEQFF

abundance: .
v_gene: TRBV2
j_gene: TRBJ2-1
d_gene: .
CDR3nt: TGTGCCAGCAGTGCCCAGGGGAATGAGCAGTTCTTC
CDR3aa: CASSAQGNEQFF

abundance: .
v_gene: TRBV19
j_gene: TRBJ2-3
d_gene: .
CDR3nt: TGTGCCAGTAGTATAGGGACAGAGACAGATACGCAGTATTTT
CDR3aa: CASSIGTETDTQYF

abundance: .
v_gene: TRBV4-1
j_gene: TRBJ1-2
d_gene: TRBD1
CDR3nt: TGCGCCAGCAGCCTAGGGACAGGACTCAACCGGTATGGCTACACCTTC
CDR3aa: CASSLGTGLNRYGYTF

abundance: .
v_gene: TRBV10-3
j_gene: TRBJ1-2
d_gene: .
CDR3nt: TGTGCCATCAGTGAGCCCTCGACAGAAAACTATGGCTACACCTTC
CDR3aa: CAISEPSTENYGYTF

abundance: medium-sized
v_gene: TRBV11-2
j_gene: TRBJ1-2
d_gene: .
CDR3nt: TGTGCCAGCAGCTTAGGGCTTCAGCTAGATGGCTACACCTTC
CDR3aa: CASSLGLQLDGYTF

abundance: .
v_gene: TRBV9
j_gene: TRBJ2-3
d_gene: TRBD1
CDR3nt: TGTGCCAGCAGCGTAGATCCAGGGGGTAACACAGATACGCAGTATTTT
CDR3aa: CASSVDPGGNTDTQYF

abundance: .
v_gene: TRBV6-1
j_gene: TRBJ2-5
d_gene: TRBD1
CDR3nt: TGTGCCAGCAGTGAACCGGGACAGGGTTACGAGACCCAGTACTTC
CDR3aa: CASSEPGQGYETQYF

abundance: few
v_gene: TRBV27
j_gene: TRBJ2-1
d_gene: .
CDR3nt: TGTGCCAGCAGTTTTCCGGGGTTTAGTAATGAGCAGTTCTTC
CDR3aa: CASSFPGFSNEQFF

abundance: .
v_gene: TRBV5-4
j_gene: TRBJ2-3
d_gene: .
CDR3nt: TGTGCCAGCAGCCCGGCAGACACAGATACGCAGTATTTT
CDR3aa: CASSPADTDTQYF

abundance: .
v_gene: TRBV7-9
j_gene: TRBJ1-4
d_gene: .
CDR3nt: TGTGCCAGCAGCTCCCACTATGAAAAACTGTTTTTT
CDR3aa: CASSSHYEKLFF

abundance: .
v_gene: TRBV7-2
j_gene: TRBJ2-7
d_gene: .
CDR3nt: TGTGCCAGCAGCTGGGTCGGGGGGCGGGACGAGCAGTACTTC
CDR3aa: CASSWVGGRDEQYF

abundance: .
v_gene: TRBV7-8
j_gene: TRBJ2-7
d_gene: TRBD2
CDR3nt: TGTGCCAGCAGCTTAGGGACTAGCGGGAGCTACGAGCAGTACTTC
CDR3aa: CASSLGTSGSYEQYF

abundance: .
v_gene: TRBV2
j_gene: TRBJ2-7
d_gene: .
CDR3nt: TGTGCCAGCAGTGGTTGGGGATACGAGCAGTACTTC
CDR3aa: CASSGWGYEQYF

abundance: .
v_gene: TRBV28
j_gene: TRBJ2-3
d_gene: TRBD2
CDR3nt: TGTGCCAGCAGTTTAATGGGACTAGCGGGAGGCCCAGATACGCAGTATTTT
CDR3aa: CASSLMGLAGGPDTQYF

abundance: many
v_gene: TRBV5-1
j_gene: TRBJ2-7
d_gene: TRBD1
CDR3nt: TGCGCCAGCAGCCAAACTTCCGGGACAGGGGTCGAGCAGTACTTC
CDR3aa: CASSQTSGTGVEQYF

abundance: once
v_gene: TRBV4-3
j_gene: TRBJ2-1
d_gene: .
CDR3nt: TGCGCCAGCAGCCACTCCGGGGGGCGTGGTGAGCAGTTCTTC
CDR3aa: CASSHSGGRGEQFF

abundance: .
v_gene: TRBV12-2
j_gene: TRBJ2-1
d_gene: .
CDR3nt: TGTGCAAGTCGCTTACGGCTAGCGAAGGACAATGAGCAGTTCTTC
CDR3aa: CASRLRLAKDNEQFF

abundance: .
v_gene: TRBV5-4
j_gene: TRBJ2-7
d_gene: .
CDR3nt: TGTGCCAGCAGCCGAATGACAGGAACCTACGAGCAGTACTTC
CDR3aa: CASSRMTGTYEQYF

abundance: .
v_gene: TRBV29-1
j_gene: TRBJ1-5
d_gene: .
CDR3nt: TGCAGCGTTGGAGGATATAGCAATCAGCCCCAGCATTTT
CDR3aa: CSVGGYSNQPQHF

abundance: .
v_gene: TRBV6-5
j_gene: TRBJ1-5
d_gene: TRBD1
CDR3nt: TGTGCCAGCAGTTACGGACAGGGCGGCAATCAGCCCCAGCATTTT
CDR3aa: CASSYGQGGNQPQHF

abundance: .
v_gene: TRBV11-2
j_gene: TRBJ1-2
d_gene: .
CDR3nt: TGTGCCAGCAGCTTAGTTACTGGGAACAACTATGGCTACACCTTC
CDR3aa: CASSLVTGNNYGYTF

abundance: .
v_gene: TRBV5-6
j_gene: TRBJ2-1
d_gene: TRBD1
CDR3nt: TGTGCCAGCAGCACCGGACAGGGGGTTGGTAGTGAGCAGTTCTTC
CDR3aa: CASSTGQGVGSEQFF

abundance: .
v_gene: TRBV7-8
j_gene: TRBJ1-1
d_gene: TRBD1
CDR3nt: TGTGCCAGCAGCTTAGGGGACAGGGGGCCCAACACTGAAGCTTTCTTT
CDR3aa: CASSLGDRGPNTEAFF

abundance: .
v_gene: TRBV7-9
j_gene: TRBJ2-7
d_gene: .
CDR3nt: TGTGCCAGCAGCTTAGCGTCCGGGGAAGGGACCGAGCAGTACTTC
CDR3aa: CASSLASGEGTEQYF

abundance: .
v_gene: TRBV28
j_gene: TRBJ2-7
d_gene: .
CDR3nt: TGTGCCAGCAGTCTGACGGCATACTACGAGCAGTACTTC
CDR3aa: CASSLTAYYEQYF

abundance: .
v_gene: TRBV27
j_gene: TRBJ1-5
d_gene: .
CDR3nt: TGTGCCAGCAGTCCAGGGAATCAGCCCCAGCATTTT
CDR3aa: CASSPGNQPQHF

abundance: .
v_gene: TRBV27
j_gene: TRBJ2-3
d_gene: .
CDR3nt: TGTGCCAGCAGTCCCCAGCCCGCTGACACGCAGTATTTT
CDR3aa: CASSPQPADTQYF

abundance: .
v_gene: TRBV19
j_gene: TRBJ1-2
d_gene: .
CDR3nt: TGTGCCAGTAGTATCAGCGGGCCGGGCCACGATGGCTACACCTTC
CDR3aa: CASSISGPGHDGYTF

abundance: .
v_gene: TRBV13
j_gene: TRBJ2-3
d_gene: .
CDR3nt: TGTGCCAGCAGCTTAGTGAGCGGCACAGATACGCAGTATTTT
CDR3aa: CASSLVSGTDTQYF

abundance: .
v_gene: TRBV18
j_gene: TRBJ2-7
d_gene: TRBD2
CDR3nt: TGTGCCAGCTCACTTCGACTAGCGGGGGGGTCCTACGAGCAGTACTTC
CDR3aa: CASSLRLAGGSYEQYF

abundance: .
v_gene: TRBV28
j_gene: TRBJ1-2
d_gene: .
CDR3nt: TGTGCCAGCAGTACCACGAGCTACCTTAACTATGGCTACACCTTC
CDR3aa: CASSTTSYLNYGYTF

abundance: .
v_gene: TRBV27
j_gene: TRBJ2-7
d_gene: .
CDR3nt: TGTGCCAGCAGTTTTTCTGGACCTAAGGGAGAGCAGTACTTC
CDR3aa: CASSFSGPKGEQYF

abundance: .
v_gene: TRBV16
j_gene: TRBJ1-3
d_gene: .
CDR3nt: TGTGCCAGCAGGGAAGTTACATCGGACACCATATATTTT
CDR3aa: CASREVTSDTIYF

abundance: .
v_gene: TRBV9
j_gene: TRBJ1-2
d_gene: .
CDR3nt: TGTGCCAGCAGCTTGGACCCGTATGGCTACACCTTC
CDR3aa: CASSLDPYGYTF

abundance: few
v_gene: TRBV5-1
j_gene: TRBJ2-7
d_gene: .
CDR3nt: TGCGCCAGCAGCTTCAAGGACGAGCAGTACTTC
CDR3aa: CASSFKDEQYF

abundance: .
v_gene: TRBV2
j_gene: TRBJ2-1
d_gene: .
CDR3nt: TGTGCCAGCAGTGAAGCGGACTCCTACAATGAGCAGTTCTTC
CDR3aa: CASSEADSYNEQFF

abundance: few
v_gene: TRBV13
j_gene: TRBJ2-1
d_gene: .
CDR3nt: TGTGCCAGCAGCTTACAAGTAGAGTCAGCGGACAATGAGCAGTTCTTC
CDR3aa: CASSLQVESADNEQFF

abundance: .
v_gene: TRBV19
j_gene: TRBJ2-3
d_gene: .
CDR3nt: TGTGCCAGTAGTGGGATAGCGGCGGATACGCAGTATTTT
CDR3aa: CASSGIAADTQYF

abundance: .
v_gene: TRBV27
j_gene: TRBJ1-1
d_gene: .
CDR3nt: TGTGCCAGCAGTTTAACAGGCATGAACACTGAAGCTTTCTTT
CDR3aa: CASSLTGMNTEAFF